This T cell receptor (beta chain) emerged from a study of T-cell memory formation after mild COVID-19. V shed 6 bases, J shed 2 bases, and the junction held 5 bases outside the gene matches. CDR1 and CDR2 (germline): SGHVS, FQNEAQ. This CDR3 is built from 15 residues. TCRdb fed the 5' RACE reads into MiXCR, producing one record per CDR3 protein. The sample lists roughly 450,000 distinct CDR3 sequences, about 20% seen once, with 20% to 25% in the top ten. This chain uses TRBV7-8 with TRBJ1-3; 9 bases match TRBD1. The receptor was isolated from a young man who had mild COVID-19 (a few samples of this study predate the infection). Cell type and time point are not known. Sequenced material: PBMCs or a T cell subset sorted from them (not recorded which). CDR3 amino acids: CASRRTGDPGNTIYF. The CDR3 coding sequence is TGTGCCAGCAGACGGACAGGGGATCCTGGAAACACCATATATTTT.